The rows below give T cell receptor beta chains drawn from one sample of a study of T cell changes during pregnancy in multiple sclerosis. The data were produced by immunoSEQ multiplex PCR, yet TCRdb's version contains in-frame clones alone and is incomplete. The table records about 67,000 clones, 70% to 90% of them present only once. This sample comprised peripheral blood, obtained in the first trimester of pregnancy. Receptor source: a female donor with multiple sclerosis, enrolled in a pregnancy study. Each CDR3 is given with its conserved first and last residue. A D gene is named only where the DNA matches it firmly. Rows may omit the clone size; those that give it use once, few, many or a size class.

TRBJ1-4 | TRBD1 | TRBV5-8 | - | TGTGCCAGCAGCCGAGACAGGGGGTTTGAAAAACTGTTTTTT | CASSRDRGFEKLFF
TRBJ2-2 | - | TRBV5-1 | once | TGCGCCAGCGGACTGTCGGCCACAAAACCTACCGGGGAGCTGTTTTTT | CASGLSATKPTGELFF
TRBJ1-4 | - | TRBV28 | - | TGTGCCAGCACCCAACTCGATGAAAAACTGTTTTTT | CASTQLDEKLFF
TRBJ1-1 | - | TRBV19 | - | TGTGCCAGTAGTACCTCTCAGTACACTGAAGCTTTCTTT | CASSTSQYTEAFF
TRBJ2-3 | TRBD2 | TRBV4-2 | - | TGTGCCAGCAGCCAAGATCACCGGGGGGACCCCACAGATACGCAGTATTTT | CASSQDHRGDPTDTQYF
TRBJ2-3 | - | TRBV30 | - | TGTGCCTGGAGTGCTAACTCAGATACGCAGTATTTT | CAWSANSDTQYF
TRBJ1-5 | - | TRBV30 | - | TGTGCCTGGAGTGTACAGATTAATCAGCCCCAGCATTTT | CAWSVQINQPQHF
TRBJ1-2 | TRBD1 | TRBV9 | once | TGTGCCAGCAGCGTATCGACGGGACAGGGTAACTATGGCTACACCTTC | CASSVSTGQGNYGYTF
TRBJ2-3 | - | TRBV11-2 | once | TGTGCCAGCAGCCGCGAGCTGAACACAGATACGCAGTATTTT | CASSRELNTDTQYF
TRBJ2-1 | - | TRBV30 | once | TGTGCCTGGAGTCAGGGGGGAACCTACAATGAGCAGTTCTTC | CAWSQGGTYNEQFF
TRBJ1-4 | TRBD1 | TRBV9 | once | TGTGCCAGCAGCGTATCCGGACAGGGAAATGAAAAACTGTTTTTT | CASSVSGQGNEKLFF
TRBJ1-1 | - | TRBV11-2 | few | TGTGCCAGCAGCCCCCAGAGGGACACTGAAGCTTTCTTT | CASSPQRDTEAFF
TRBJ1-2 | - | TRBV6-6 | - | TGTGCCAGCAGTCCTCAATCAACAGGGCCCTATGGCTACACCTTC | CASSPQSTGPYGYTF
TRBJ2-3 | - | TRBV7-9 | - | TGTGCCAGCAGCTTGACGGTAGCGGTAGTGGCAGATACGCAGTATTTT | CASSLTVAVVADTQYF
TRBJ1-5 | - | TRBV30 | - | TGTGCCTGTTCGGGAGGGATCAATCAGCCCCAGCATTTT | CACSGGINQPQHF
TRBJ1-5 | - | TRBV5-8 | - | TGTGCCAGCAGCTTCGCAGATCAGCCCCAGCATTTT | CASSFADQPQHF
TRBJ1-4 | - | TRBV5-3 | - | TGTGCCAGAAGCTTTATCAGGTCAACTAATGAAAAACTGTTTTTT | CARSFIRSTNEKLFF
TRBJ2-6 | TRBD1 | TRBV5-6 | few | TGTGCCAGCAGCTTCTGGACAGGTTCCTCTGGGGCCAACGTCCTGACTTTC | CASSFWTGSSGANVLTF
TRBJ2-1 | TRBD2 | TRBV27 | - | TGTGCCAGCAGGGGATTAGCGGGGGGAATCTACAATGAGCAGTTCTTC | CASRGLAGGIYNEQFF
TRBJ1-4 | - | TRBV21-1 | medium-sized | TGTGCCAGCAGCAAAGTCCCAGGTGAAAAACTGTTTTTT | CASSKVPGEKLFF
TRBJ2-7 | TRBD1 | TRBV10-3 | - | TGTGCCATCCTCCGGGACAGCGGTGGCGAGCAGTACTTC | CAILRDSGGEQYF
TRBJ1-4 | TRBD1 | TRBV6-1 | once | TGTGCCAGCAGTGATTATAACAGGGGGAGTGAAAAACTGTTTTTT | CASSDYNRGSEKLFF
TRBJ1-2 | TRBD1 | TRBV2 | once | TGTGCCAGCAGTGAACAGGGGGGTAACTATGGCTACACCTTC | CASSEQGGNYGYTF
TRBJ1-3 | TRBD1 | TRBV6-1 | once | TGTGCCAGCAGTGAATATGGGACAGGCTCTGGAAACACCATATATTTT | CASSEYGTGSGNTIYF
TRBJ2-3 | TRBD2 | TRBV19 | once | TGTGCCAGTAGTATTCTAGCGGGACGTAGCACAGATACGCAGTATTTT | CASSILAGRSTDTQYF
TRBJ1-4 | TRBD1 | TRBV11-2 | - | TGTGCCAGCACTCTAGATGGGGCCGGGACAGCTAATGAAAAACTGTTTTTT | CASTLDGAGTANEKLFF
TRBJ2-7 | - | TRBV5-6 | - | TGTGCCAGCAGCTTGGCCCAAACCCAGGCCCACGAGCAGTACTTC | CASSLAQTQAHEQYF
TRBJ2-7 | - | TRBV18 | - | TGTGCCAGCTCACCAGATTTGTACCTAGCTAACGAGCAGTACTTC | CASSPDLYLANEQYF
TRBJ1-2 | - | TRBV29-1 | - | TGCAGCGTTGGTAGTCTTGGAGGCTATGGCTACACCTTC | CSVGSLGGYGYTF
TRBJ1-2 | - | TRBV19 | - | TGTGCCAGTAGTATTCCGACAAACTATGGCTACACCTTC | CASSIPTNYGYTF
TRBJ1-1 | TRBD1 | TRBV5-6 | - | TGTGCCAGCATCACAGGGGGCTTGGGGAACACTGAAGCTTTCTTT | CASITGGLGNTEAFF
TRBJ2-7 | TRBD1 | TRBV7-9 | - | TGTGCCAGCAGCCAAGACAGGGGGCCGGGCGAGCAGTACTTC | CASSQDRGPGEQYF
TRBJ2-2 | TRBD2 | TRBV7-7 | - | TGTGCCAGCAGCCCAAGTAGCGGGGCTACCGGGGAGCTGTTTTTT | CASSPSSGATGELFF
TRBJ2-1 | TRBD2 | TRBV30 | - | TGTGCCTGGAGTGTAGGAGCGGGAGTGAGGAGTGAGCAGTTCTTC | CAWSVGAGVRSEQFF
TRBJ2-1 | TRBD2 | TRBV27 | - | TGTGCCAGCGGGACTAGCGGGAGTTACAATGAGCAGTTCTTC | CASGTSGSYNEQFF
TRBJ2-6 | - | TRBV21-1 | once | TGTGCCAGCAGCAAAGCGGGGCATATTGGGGGGGCCAACGTCCTGACTTTC | CASSKAGHIGGANVLTF